This passage covers 18 T cell receptor beta chains from one sample sequenced in a study of cytomegalovirus exposure and HLA in healthy donors. Researchers ran the PCR with 60 Vbeta and 13 Jbeta primers. Sequenced by immunoSEQ multiplex PCR; TCRdb stores in-frame clones only, minus some. This sample has 150,000 to 200,000 clones, with over 75% found just once. What was sequenced was PBMCs. Receptors were obtained from a man aged 50-60 years in good health and CMV-seropositive.

The genes are TRBV11-2 and TRBJ2-7; 7 bases are a match to TRBD1. With V trimmed by 3 bases and J by 0 bases, 8 bases remained unmatched. The CDR3 consists of 16 residues. Germline CDR1 SGHAT, CDR2 FQNNGV. Here the CDR3 DNA reads TGTGCCAGCAGCTTGGCCGGGACAGCGCCCTCCTACGAGCAGTACTTC. Its protein product is CASSLAGTAPSYEQYF.

This chain uses TRBV6-1 with TRBJ1-2; 8 bases are shared with TRBD1. Germline V lookup: CDR1 MNHNS, CDR2 SASEGT. The CDR3 totals 15 residues. The V gene end was trimmed by 8 bases and the J gene end by 0 bases; junction bases not matched to a gene: 8. The CDR3: CASRTGQGANYGYTF. The DNA for the CDR3 is TGTGCCAGCCGAACCGGACAGGGAGCTAACTATGGCTACACCTTC.

The chain links TRBV28 to TRBJ1-6, with TRBD1 matching over 10 bases. The CDR3 loop spans 15 amino acids. J lost 8 bases, V lost 2 bases, and 3 bases had no gene match. Germline CDR1 MDHEN, CDR2 SYDVKM. The chain's CDR3 is CASSLPDRGDSPLHF. As DNA, the CDR3 is TGTGCCAGCAGTTTACCGGACAGGGGGGATTCACCCCTCCACTTT.

The chain recombines TRBV27 with TRBJ2-7; TRBD1 agrees at 7 bases. V shed 4 bases and J 5 bases; nucleotides not matched to a gene: 8. This CDR3 region has 14 residues. The germline CDR1 and CDR2 sequences are MNHEY and SMNVEV (reference sequence). The CDR3 coding sequence is TGTGCCAGCAGTTCACACAGGGGAGAGGACGAGCAGTACGTC. Residues: CASSSHRGEDEQYV.

The J gene is TRBJ1-4, the V gene TRBV5-6; 9 bases line up with TRBD1. There are 17 residues in the CDR3. J lost 7 bases, V lost 2 bases, and 12 bases had no gene match. CDR1 is SGHDT, CDR2 YYEEEE, per germline. CDR3 in amino acids: CASSLGRGQGSREKLFF. The CDR3 DNA follows: TGTGCCAGCAGCTTAGGTCGTGGACAGGGGTCGCGTGAAAAACTGTTTTTT.

This sequence joins TRBV4-1 and TRBJ2-5, with D unclear. Germline-derived CDR1 and CDR2 are MGHRA and YSYEKL. CDR3 length equals 12 residues. Trimming shortened V by 5 bases and J by 1 base, and 5 bases separated the two germline ends. CDR3 in amino acids: CASSSSQETQYF. CDR3 DNA sequence: TGCGCCAGCAGCTCATCCCAAGAGACCCAGTACTTC.

The gene calls are TRBV4-1 and TRBJ1-2, with D unresolved. CDR1 is MGHRA and CDR2 is YSYEKL in the germline V gene. This CDR3 has 15 residues. V lost 3 bases, J lost 4 bases, and 15 bases lay in between. The CDR3 spells CASSQSPQSLYGYTF. In nucleotides, the CDR3 is TGCGCCAGCAGCCAGAGCCCACAGAGCCTCTATGGCTACACCTTC.

The chain couples TRBV7-2 to TRBJ2-1; possible D gene TRBD1, 6 bases. V was pared by 3 bases and J by 7 bases, with 10 bases between. The CDR3 contains 13 residues. Looked up from germline, CDR1 is SGHTA and CDR2 is FQGNSA. CDR3 nucleotides: TGTGCCAGCAGCTTGGGGACACAAAATGAGCAGTTCTTC. Translation gives CASSLGTQNEQFF.

The genes are TRBV28 and TRBJ2-7; perhaps TRBD1 as D (6 bases). This CDR3 comprises 17 residues. CDR1 is MDHEN, CDR2 SYDVKM, per germline. The V end lost 5 bases, the J end lost 2 bases, and 22 bases lay between the germline ends. The CDR3 nucleotides are TGTGCCAGCAGTGACGGCATACGGGGACACAGCCCCTACGAGCAGTACGTC. Its protein product is CASSDGIRGHSPYEQYV.

This sequence joins TRBV19 and TRBJ2-1; maybe TRBD2 (5 bases). The CDR3 runs to 15 residues. Germline lookup yields CDR1 LNHDA and CDR2 SQIVND (reference sequence). V shed 3 bases and J shed 2 bases, with 11 bases lying between them. CDR3 bases: TGTGCCAGTAGTATCGCGGGCCCCCCCTACAATGAGCAGTTCTTC. Protein sequence: CASSIAGPPYNEQFF.

This chain links TRBV11-2 with TRBJ1-2; D might be TRBD1 (6 bases). V dropped 5 bases and J dropped 8 bases, with 18 bases sitting between them. The V gene's germline CDR1 is SGHAT and CDR2 FQNNGV. CDR3 length: 14 residues. The CDR3 DNA sequence: TGTGCCAGCAGCCCGTCGGGGGGCGCTGGGGGCTACACCTTC. It encodes CASSPSGGAGGYTF.

This chain joins TRBV14 and TRBJ1-1, with 7 bases that match TRBD1. Germline V gene lookup returns CDR1 SGHDN and CDR2 FVKESK. The CDR3 loop spans 18 amino acids. Trimming removed 1 base from V and 2 bases from J; junction bases left unmatched: 13. The CDR3 DNA reads as TGTGCCAGCAGCCAAGCTGGACAGGTACGGTGGTTAAACACTGAAGCTTTCTTT. Its translation: CASSQAGQVRWLNTEAFF.

CDR3 nucleotide sequence: TGTGCCTGGGGACGGGAGAACACTGAAGCTTTCTTT. Its protein product is CAWGRENTEAFF. The chain carries TRBV30 and TRBJ1-1; D remains unclear. The CDR3 contains 12 residues. Trimming removed 5 bases at V and 1 base at J, with 8 bases between. CDR1 is GTSNPN, CDR2 SVGIG, per germline (reference sequence).

The chain joins TRBV4-3 to TRBJ2-5, with D perhaps matching TRBD2 (6 bases). The V gene lost 0 bases and the J gene lost 7 bases, with 15 bases spanning the gap. The CDR3 contains 15 residues. Germline-derived CDR1 and CDR2 are LGHNA and YSLEER. The CDR3 coding sequence is TGCGCCAGCAGCCAAGATTTGGGAGGTTTAGGGACCCAGTACTTC. Translated, it gives CASSQDLGGLGTQYF.

V and J are TRBV18 and TRBJ2-5, with TRBD1 matching 8 bases. The CDR3 sequence is 14 residues long. Germline V gene lookup returns CDR1 KGHSH and CDR2 LQKENI. With V trimmed by 4 bases and J by 5 bases, 6 bases remained unmatched. The CDR3 DNA follows: TGTGCCAGCTCACGGGGACAGGCAAGGGAGACCCAGTACTTC. It specifies CASSRGQARETQYF. Filled out from reference TRBV18 and TRBJ2-5, the complete variable domain reads NAGVMQNPRHLVRRRGQEARLRCSPMKGHSHVYWYRQLPEEGLKFMVYLQKENIIDESGMPKERFSAEFPKEGPSILRIQQVVRGDSAAYFCASSRGQARETQYFGPGTRLLVL.

J is TRBJ1-2 and V is TRBV5-4; no clear D gene. Trimming took off 0 bases at V and 4 bases at J, with 7 bases between the two ends. In germline, CDR1 is SGHNT, CDR2 YYREEE (reference sequence). There are 13 residues in the CDR3. CDR3 sequence: CASSLDRSYGYTF. CDR3 nucleotide sequence: TGTGCCAGCAGCTTGGATAGAAGCTATGGCTACACCTTC. Full variable domain (remainder filled in from reference TRBV5-4 and TRBJ1-2): ETGVTQSPTHLIKTRGQQVTLRCSSQSGHNTVSWYQQALGQGPQFIFQYYREEENGRGNFPPRFSGLQFPNYSSELNVNALELDDSALYLCASSLDRSYGYTFGSGTRLTVV.

This sequence joins TRBV6-5 and TRBJ1-2; 8 nucleotides line up with TRBD1. With 7 bases clipped from V and 0 bases from J, the junction kept 4 bases outside the gene matches. Germline V gene sequence: CDR1 MNHEY, CDR2 SVGAGI. The CDR3 sequence is 14 residues long. The CDR3 loop reads CASIGQGSNYGYTF. The CDR3 DNA reads TGTGCCAGCATTGGACAGGGCTCTAACTATGGCTACACCTTC.

The V call is TRBV28, the J call TRBJ1-1, with D uncertain. Germline V gene sequence: CDR1 MDHEN, CDR2 SYDVKM. The V end lost 3 bases, the J end lost 5 bases, and 22 bases lay between the germline ends. This CDR3 has 17 amino acids. CDR3 loop: CASSFRGGRGLLTEAFF. The CDR3 DNA sequence: TGTGCCAGCAGTTTCCGTGGTGGGAGAGGGCTTCTTACTGAAGCTTTCTTT.